The clone carrying this T cell receptor beta chain appeared once. Other nucleotide sequences in the sample specify the same CDR3. This entry belongs to a study of blood T cell repertoires in COVID-19. TCRdb keeps only in-frame clones here, not all; method: immunoSEQ multiplex PCR. The sample comprises 200,000 to 250,000 clones, 82% of which are singletons, and around 3.4% rests with the top ten. This clonotype originated in a woman aged 60-75 years who had recovered from COVID-19. Specimen: PBMCs or T cells enriched from blood (not recorded which).

The CDR3: CASSFATSGIYNEQFF. DNA for the CDR3: TGCGCCAGCAGCTTCGCGACTAGCGGGATCTACAATGAGCAGTTCTTC. The chain joins TRBV5-1 to TRBJ2-1, with 11 bases aligning to TRBD2. The CDR3 totals 16 residues. CDR1 SGHRS and CDR2 YFSETQ come from the germline V gene. With 2 bases clipped from V and 3 bases from J, the junction kept 4 bases outside the gene matches.